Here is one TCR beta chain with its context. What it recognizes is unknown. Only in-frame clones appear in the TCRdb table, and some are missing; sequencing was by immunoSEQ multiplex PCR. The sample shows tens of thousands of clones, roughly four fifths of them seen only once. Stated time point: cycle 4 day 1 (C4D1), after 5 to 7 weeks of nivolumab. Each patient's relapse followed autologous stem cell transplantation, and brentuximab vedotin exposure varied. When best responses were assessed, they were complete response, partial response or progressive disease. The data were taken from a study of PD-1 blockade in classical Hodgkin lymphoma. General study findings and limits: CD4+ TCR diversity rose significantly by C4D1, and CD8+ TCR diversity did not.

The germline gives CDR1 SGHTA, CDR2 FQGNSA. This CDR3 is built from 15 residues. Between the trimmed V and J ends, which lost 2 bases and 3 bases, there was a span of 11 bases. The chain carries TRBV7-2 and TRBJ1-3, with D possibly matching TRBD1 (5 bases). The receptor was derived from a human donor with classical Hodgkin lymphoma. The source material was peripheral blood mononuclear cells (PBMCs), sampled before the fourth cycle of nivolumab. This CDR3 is CASSLRTFRGNTIYF. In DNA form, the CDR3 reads TGTGCCAGCAGCTTACGGACATTCCGTGGAAACACCATATATTTT.